This T cell receptor beta chain was identified in a study of identical twins. Note on this clonotype: Its antigen remains unidentified.

Overall study findings and caveats: Within monozygotic twins, out-of-frame TCR alpha sharing was underestimated by the models. Excess sharing between twins was weaker in beta out-of-frame sequences.

This CDR3 has 11 residues. V lost 4 bases, J lost 6 bases, and 4 bases lay in between. Germline values: CDR1 SGHDT, CDR2 YYEEEE. TCRdb re-derived calls from the 5' RACE reads in MiXCR, one entry per CDR3 protein. Among 450,000 to 600,000 distinct CDR3 sequences listed, around 20% were seen once. The same data also contributed to another study, on yellow fever vaccine responses in identical twins.

The chain carries TRBV5-6 and TRBJ2-2; no reliable D call. This receptor was obtained from a young woman in good health. The sample taken for sequencing was CD4+ T cells sorted from blood. The CDR3 loop reads CASSIPGELFF. The CDR3 bases are TGTGCCAGCAGCATCCCCGGGGAGCTGTTTTTT.